This TCR beta chain comes out of a study of blood T cell repertoires in COVID-19 (dated by TCRdb to 2020 to 2021). In the study overall: Samples from collaborators originated in the United States, Italy and Spain and spanned both the acute and convalescent phases of COVID-19. The material from the prospective study consisted of cDNA or gDNA derived from T cells, B-cell-depleted T cells, or PBMCs. Deeply sampled blood TCRbeta repertoires from subjects exposed to, actively infected with, or recovered from COVID-19 were included in the dataset. The repertoires were made available in a free public database intended to serve as a resource for research on the immune response to SARS-CoV-2. The samples were drawn from two sources: the first 160 participants of the ongoing ImmuneRACE study, and 1,000 to 1,500 subjects contributed by 6 global collaborators. A de-identified subject ID, COVID-19 status, age in years and sex were almost always included in the sample metadata. Where available, HLA class I and class II types were obtained from metadata supplied by the sample provider rather than from assay-based typing. General study outcomes and caveats: How much clinical and demographic metadata was included differed by source and by participant, and the metadata was provided uncurated.

As concerns this clone: The antigen this receptor binds is unknown. No much larger clone exists at a distance of one base, and base qualities are not known.

Whole blood was collected in K2EDTA tubes by collaborating institutions according to the institutions' own protocols. Collaborator samples were shipped for TCRbeta analysis as frozen whole blood, isolated PBMCs, or DNA extracted from either sample type. The immunoSEQ Assay, a bias-controlled multiplex PCR, was used to amplify TCRbeta CDR3 regions from genomic DNA. Per the original workflow: Within the assay, amplification of reference gene primers was used to estimate how many nucleated cells each sample contained. Sequence reads were collapsed and filtered to measure the absolute abundance of every unique TCRbeta CDR3 rearrangement. For each sample, productive Simpson clonality was calculated as the square root of Simpson's diversity index over productive rearrangements. TCRdb provides this immuneACCESS table in a form limited to in-frame rearrangements. Some clones are lacking; in checked studies, under half of them reflect an unresolved V gene, and why the rest are absent is not known. The V and J calls and clone size were taken over from that table, and D and trimming were inferred from the DNA. This sample lists about 73,000 clones; about 80% were detected once. Of the sample, under 30% is held by the ten largest clones.

The germline V gene (reference sequence) provides CDR1 LNHDA and CDR2 SQIVND. The junction carries 8 bases between V and J, which are trimmed by 7 bases and 2 bases respectively. There are 12 amino acids in the CDR3, from cysteine to phenylalanine inclusive. This entry keeps only the CDR3 DNA: 36 bases, framed from base 1. The source of this sequence is a human donor in a cohort sampled during active COVID-19. The chain was built from TRBV19 and TRBJ1-2; the D gene is perhaps TRBD1, from 6 matching bases. The sample consisted of peripheral blood. The base sequence is TGTGCCAGTAAGGACAGAAACTATGGCTACACCTTC. The encoded protein is CASKDRNYGYTF.